These 10 T cell receptor beta chains share one sample of origin, sequenced in a study of blood T cell repertoires in COVID-19. Profiling relied on immunoSEQ multiplex PCR, and the TCRdb table lists in-frame clones only, not all of them. The table shows some 320,000 clones, with approximately 81% occurring only once. Sequenced material: PBMCs or T cells enriched from blood (not recorded which). Every receptor here comes from a woman aged 25-40 years who had been exposed to COVID-19.

The genes are TRBV5-1 and TRBJ2-1; D call uncertain. With 5 bases removed from V and 4 bases from J, the gap between germline ends came to 10 bases. The CDR3 extends over 13 amino acids. The germline V gene has CDR1 SGHRS and CDR2 YFSETQ. CDR3 DNA: TGCGCCAGCAGGCTCCAGGATTACAATGAGCAGTTCTTC. Encoded protein: CASRLQDYNEQFF.

The CDR3 protein is CASSLVNAGLPFYNEQFF. In DNA form, the CDR3 reads TGTGCCAGCAGCTTAGTTAACGCAGGGCTGCCGTTTTACAATGAGCAGTTCTTC. The chain couples TRBV7-9 to TRBJ2-1; TRBD1 is a possible D gene (5 bases). Trimming took 1 base from V and 4 from J, leaving 20 bases between them. Germline lookup yields CDR1 SEHNR and CDR2 FQNEAQ (reference sequence). The CDR3 contains 18 residues.

The V call is TRBV7-2, the J call TRBJ2-7, with 7 bases lining up with TRBD1. Germline trimming cut 5 bases from V and 3 bases from J; bases unmatched to any gene: 4. There are 13 residues in the CDR3. Germline V gene data show CDR1 as SGHTA and CDR2 as FQGNSA. CDR3 in DNA: TGTGCCAGCAGCGTGGGGACAGACTACGAGCAGTACTTC. It is translated as CASSVGTDYEQYF.

The chain recombines TRBV5-1 with TRBJ2-5; 9 nucleotides line up with TRBD2. V was pared by 0 bases and J by 4 bases, with 7 bases of the junction left unmatched. Germline CDR1 is SGHRS and CDR2 is YFSETQ. The CDR3 totals 16 residues. CDR3 in amino acids: CASSLASASGAETQYF. The CDR3 DNA reads TGCGCCAGCAGCTTGGCCTCGGCTAGCGGGGCAGAGACCCAGTACTTC. Based on the CDR3 plus reference TRBV5-1 and TRBJ2-5, the full variable domain is KAGVTQTPRYLIKTRGQQVTLSCSPISGHRSVSWYQQTPGQGLQFLFEYFSETQRNKGNFPGRFSGRQFSNSRSEMNVSTLELGDSALYLCASSLASASGAETQYFGPGTRLLVL.

The rearrangement joins TRBV7-2 to TRBJ2-1; 7 nucleotides match TRBD1. This CDR3 spans 14 amino acids. Germline V lookup: CDR1 SGHTA, CDR2 FQGNSA. V shed 2 bases and J 5 bases; nucleotides not matched to a gene: 3. The CDR3: CASSLKGAHNEQFF. The DNA of the CDR3 is TGTGCCAGCAGCTTAAAGGGGGCCCACAATGAGCAGTTCTTC.

CDR3 region: CAISGGTGRYSPLHF. DNA of the CDR3: TGTGCCATCAGTGGGGGGACAGGAAGGTACTCACCCCTCCACTTT. This chain connects TRBV10-3 to TRBJ1-6; 8 bases align to TRBD1. This CDR3 spans 15 amino acids. After removal of 4 bases from V and 10 bases from J, the junction contained 9 bases not matched to a gene. Per the germline V gene, CDR1 is ENHRY and CDR2 is SYGVKD.

The V and J genes are TRBV4-2 and TRBJ1-5; 7 bases fit TRBD1. J lost 4 bases, V lost 2 bases, and 5 bases had no gene match. The CDR3 is made up of 15 amino acids. CDR1 and CDR2 (germline): LGHNA, YNFKEQ. The CDR3 DNA follows: TGTGCCAGCAGCCAATTTACAGGGGCAAATCAGCCCCAGCATTTT. It specifies CASSQFTGANQPQHF.

The V and J genes are TRBV28 and TRBJ2-7; D not resolved. CDR3 length equals 11 residues. The V and J ends lost 6 bases and 6 bases respectively, with 9 bases between them. Germline V gene lookup returns CDR1 MDHEN and CDR2 SYDVKM. The CDR3 nucleotides read TGTGCCAGCAGATCAAAATCCGAGCAGTACTTC. Protein: CASRSKSEQYF.

V and J are TRBV6-5 and TRBJ1-2; D is uncertain. Germline-derived CDR1 and CDR2 are MNHEY and SVGAGI. This CDR3 has 12 amino acids. V lost 5 bases and J lost 5, with 9 bases in between. The CDR3 nucleotides are TGTGCCAGCAGTCGTCCAGGTTATGGCTACACCTTC. This sequence encodes CASSRPGYGYTF.

This clone was seen only once. V and J are TRBV30 and TRBJ1-6; 7 positions match TRBD1. There are 13 residues in the CDR3. Germline CDR1 is GTSNPN and CDR2 is SVGIG (reference sequence). Trimming removed 3 bases from V and 9 bases from J; junction bases left unmatched: 5. The CDR3 nucleotides are TGTGCCTGGAGAACTACAGGGGTTTCACCCCTCCACTTT. Translating it yields CAWRTTGVSPLHF.